This TCR beta chain was recovered during a study of T cell clones after liver transplantation. The data were produced by immunoSEQ multiplex PCR, yet TCRdb's version contains in-frame clones alone and is incomplete. Of around 75,000 clones in the sample, roughly 84% are singletons; the top ten hold 2.1%. CDR3 length: 15 residues. Germline V gives CDR1 SEHNR, CDR2 FQNEAQ (reference sequence). V was pared by 5 bases and J by 2 bases, with 14 bases between. The input for sequencing was CD4+ T cells from blood, taken roughly 48 months after liver transplant. This chain uses TRBV7-9 with TRBJ2-3, with D perhaps matching TRBD2 (6 bases). The receptor's source is a human patient who received a liver transplant. Some T cells may trace back to the graft donor. The CDR3 sequence: CASSRVGGTTDTQYF. The CDR3 DNA reads as TGTGCCAGCAGCCGCGTTGGCGGGACCACAGATACGCAGTATTTT. The full variable domain, with the rest looked up from reference TRBV7-9 and TRBJ2-3, is DTGVSQNPRHKITKRGQNVTFRCDPISEHNRLYWYRQTLGQGPEFLTYFQNEAQLEKSRLLSDRFSAERPKGSFSTLEIQRTEQGDSAMYLCASSRVGGTTDTQYFGPGTRLTVL.